This TCR beta chain emerged from a study of HIV-infected patients and healthy controls. Study outcomes and limitations: Compared with healthy controls, HIV-infected patients showed less CDR3 sharing between individuals. Around twelve weeks of therapy was arguably too brief to observe immune reconstitution in treated samples.

This clonotype rates as large. No antigen is known for it. Alpha and beta constant-region primers primed reverse transcription of approximately 0.55 ug RNA. Separate chain-specific third strand synthesis with multiplexing indices produced the alpha and beta libraries. TCRdb called the 5' RACE reads again in MiXCR, with one record for every CDR3 protein. This table has more than 9,000 distinct CDR3 sequences, 5.5% to 7% appearing once. Antiretroviral therapy had run roughly three months, about 14 weeks, before follow-up blood collection. No cell fractionation was done, so the repertoire covers all unsorted peripheral blood T cells. J was trimmed by 4 bases and V by 3 bases; bases with no gene match: 2. Germline CDR1 reads SGHVS; CDR2 reads FNYEAQ. This CDR3 comprises 14 residues.

The sequence came from an adult with HIV infection. The donor label of this sample is uncertain. The J gene is TRBJ2-2, the V gene TRBV7-6; TRBD1 matches 7 bases. Sample: blood, taken during antiretroviral therapy. The CDR3 DNA is TGTGCCAGCAGCTTTGAGGGGGCCACCGGGGAGCTGTTTTTT. Translated: CASSFEGATGELFF.